Following are 3 T cell receptor beta chains from one sample sequenced in a study of technical replicates of blood from several donors (dated by TCRdb to 2016 to 2017). Library construction relied on the immunoSEQ multiplex PCR assay. In TCRdb, the immuneACCESS table is reduced to in-frame sequences with V and J assigned. These tables do not hold every clone; where another copy was compared, an unresolved V gene accounts for under half, and the others remain unexplained. The sample has approximately 81,000 clones on record, approximately 95% of them singletons. Roughly 0.36% of the sample rests with the top ten. The sample was T cells isolated from PBMCs. These receptors originate from a human donor in good health.

The chain links TRBV13 to TRBJ2-5; 8 bases line up with TRBD1. V was pared by 4 bases and J by 5 bases, with 6 bases of the junction left unmatched. Germline V gene lookup returns CDR1 PRHDT and CDR2 FYEKMQ (reference sequence). The CDR3 has 14 amino acids. In nucleotides, the CDR3 is TGTGCCAGCAGCTCCAGGGGGCTTTTGGAGACCCAGTACTTC. Its translation: CASSSRGLLETQYF.

This chain joins TRBV4-3 and TRBJ2-7; 8 bases map to TRBD2. The CDR3 length is 19 residues. In germline, CDR1 is LGHNA, CDR2 YSLEER. Trimming cost V 0 bases and J 2 bases; bases outside gene matches: 15. The CDR3 nucleotides are TGCGCCAGCAGCCAAGATTACGGTTTAGCGGGACTAGAGACCTACGAGCAGTACTTC. This encodes CASSQDYGLAGLETYEQYF.

This clone appeared a single time. The J gene is TRBJ2-7, the V gene TRBV4-3; 8 bases align to TRBD1. J lost 1 base, V lost 1 base, and 3 bases had no gene match. The CDR3 is 15 residues long. Per the germline V gene, CDR1 is LGHNA and CDR2 is YSLEER. CDR3 region: CASSQGWDRSYEQYF. The CDR3 bases are TGCGCCAGCAGCCAAGGATGGGACAGGTCCTACGAGCAGTACTTC.